The 6 T cell receptor beta chains below all came from one sample that was sequenced in a study of T cell changes during pregnancy in multiple sclerosis. Clones were sequenced by immunoSEQ multiplex PCR, and TCRdb holds only the in-frame ones, with some missing. The profile shows some 48,000 clones, 96% of them singletons. Sequencing used peripheral blood, obtained in the second trimester of pregnancy. Receptor source: a female donor with multiple sclerosis, enrolled in a pregnancy study.

The rearrangement links TRBV28 to TRBJ2-7; D not resolved. CDR3 length: 10 residues. CDR1 is MDHEN and CDR2 is SYDVKM in the germline V gene. Trimming shortened V by 9 bases and J by 3 bases, and 6 bases separated the two germline ends. The CDR3 spells CASSNYEQYF. The CDR3 DNA is TGTGCCAGTTCAAACTACGAGCAGTACTTC.

This chain joins TRBV7-9 and TRBJ1-5; a possible D gene is TRBD1 (6 bases). V was cut by 3 bases and J by 3 bases, with 9 bases left in between. The CDR3 contains 14 residues. The germline V gene encodes CDR1 SEHNR and CDR2 FQNEAQ (reference sequence). The CDR3 spells CASSLGHLNQPQHF. In DNA form, the CDR3 reads TGTGCCAGCAGCTTGGGACACCTCAATCAGCCCCAGCATTTT. The full variable domain, completed using reference TRBV7-9 and TRBJ1-5, is DTGVSQNPRHKITKRGQNVTFRCDPISEHNRLYWYRQTLGQGPEFLTYFQNEAQLEKSRLLSDRFSAERPKGSFSTLEIQRTEQGDSAMYLCASSLGHLNQPQHFGDGTRLSIL.

The chain uses TRBV7-9 and TRBJ1-1, with D possibly being TRBD1 (5 bases). The V end was cut by 3 bases, the J end by 4 bases, with 12 bases between. Germline assignment: CDR1 SEHNR and CDR2 FQNEAQ (reference sequence). The CDR3 totals 14 residues. CDR3 in DNA: TGTGCCAGCAGCTTGATTCAGGGTGCCACTGAAGCTTTCTTT. This codes for CASSLIQGATEAFF.

The genes are TRBV4-1 and TRBJ2-6, with 9 bases identical to TRBD2. The junction had 6 bases not matched to a gene; V was cut back by 0 bases and J by 0 bases. Germline V gene lookup returns CDR1 MGHRA and CDR2 YSYEKL. The CDR3 length is 19 residues. The chain's CDR3 is CASSQDRLAGRSGANVLTF. The CDR3 DNA reads TGCGCCAGCAGCCAAGATCGGCTAGCGGGGCGCTCTGGGGCCAACGTCCTGACTTTC.

The chain links TRBV9 to TRBJ2-7, with D possibly TRBD2 on 5 matching bases. Trimming took off 4 bases at V and 6 bases at J, with 20 bases between the two ends. Germline-derived CDR1 and CDR2 are SGDLS and YYNGEE. The CDR3 consists of 15 residues. The CDR3 DNA reads TGTGCCAGCAGCCAGGCAATAGCGAACCCGGGCGAGCAGTACTTC. Protein product: CASSQAIANPGEQYF.

A word on this clone: Other DNA sequences of this sample code for an identical CDR3. The rearrangement joins TRBV5-1 to TRBJ2-7; D call uncertain. This CDR3 is 12 amino acids long. The V and J ends lost 1 base and 2 bases respectively, with 4 bases between them. Germline V gene sequence: CDR1 SGHRS, CDR2 YFSETQ. The CDR3 nucleotides are TGCGCCAGCAGCTTGTCAGCCTACGAGCAGTACTTC. Its translation is CASSLSAYEQYF.